This note documents a single TCR beta chain sequence. No antigen is known for it. The data belong to a study of vaccination effects on CD4 cells after COVID-19. After expansion with viral peptide pools in the ViraFEST assay, antigen-specific CD4+ T cells were sequenced. Isolating CD4+ T cells followed about 11 days of culture. All participants had two doses of either the BNT162b2 or mRNA-1273 vaccine. CDR1 and CDR2 (germline): MNHEY, SMNVEV (reference sequence). The CDR3 has 15 residues. Trimming took 6 bases from V and 1 from J, leaving 12 bases between them. Only in-frame clones appear in the TCRdb table, and some are missing; sequencing was by immunoSEQ multiplex PCR. The profile covers some 50,000 clones, with nearly 75% appearing a single time and about 15% taken by the ten largest.

The source is a human donor who received a COVID-19 vaccine. J is TRBJ2-2 and V is TRBV27; perhaps TRBD1 as D (6 bases). Source: CD4+ T cells from PBMCs cultured with HCoV-OC43 spike peptides, taken after COVID-19 vaccination. Specified subset: HCoV-OC43 spike overlapping peptide pool stimulation. The CDR3 sequence: CASRPGTMNTGELFF. CDR3 nucleotides: TGTGCCAGCAGACCCGGGACAATGAACACCGGGGAGCTGTTTTTT.